Below, one T cell receptor (beta chain) is given with its context. As processed by the authors: Amplification from reference gene primers served as the basis for estimated nucleated cell counts. Using immunoSEQ multiplex PCR, the repertoire was profiled, and TCRdb retains in-frame clones only, with some absent. V and J calls and clone size come straight from that table; D and trimming were deduced from the DNA. The sample includes approximately 360,000 clones, roughly 90% of them seen just once. Assignments of participants to cohorts depended upon their own reported clinical history. The data were obtained in a study of blood T cell repertoires in COVID-19. Overall study context: Both acute and convalescent COVID-19 samples were obtained from the United States, Italy and Spain.

Trimming took 0 bases from V and 6 from J, leaving 6 bases between them. Germline-derived CDR1 and CDR2 are LGHNT and FRNRAP. The CDR3 totals 13 residues. The V and J genes are TRBV12-5 and TRBJ2-1, with unresolved D. This clonotype originated in a woman aged 25 to 45 with acute COVID-19. The material sequenced was PBMCs or T cells enriched from blood (not recorded which). CDR3 DNA sequence: TGTGCTAGTGGTTTGGTACTTGGCAATGAGCAGTTCTTC. Protein product: CASGLVLGNEQFF.